These T cell receptor beta chains were read from a single sample in a study of T cell therapy after organ transplantation. These receptors are not linked to any known antigen. Using immunoSEQ multiplex PCR, the repertoire was profiled, and TCRdb retains in-frame clones only, with some absent. The sample has a few thousand clones; 60% to 75% are singletons. This sample comprised CD8+ T cells from blood, obtained before autologous CMV-specific T cell therapy. These receptor sequences come from a human patient who had received a solid organ transplant and had CMV disease. CDR3s include the opening cysteine and the closing phenylalanine or tryptophan. The D gene is left open where the match is weak. Where a row states a size, it is once, few, many or the class of an expanded clone; other rows omit it.

D: TRBD1; J: TRBJ2-5; size: -; V: TRBV7-3; DNA: TGTGCCAGTTCTGGGACAGGGGGGATGGAGACCCAGTACTTC; CDR3: CASSGTGGMETQYF
D: TRBD2; J: TRBJ2-5; size: few; V: TRBV27; DNA: TGTGCCAGCAGGGAACCGTGGGGGGGTCAAGAGACCCAGTACTTC; CDR3: CASREPWGGQETQYF
D: -; J: TRBJ2-7; size: -; V: TRBV7-6; DNA: TGTGCCAGCAGCTTAGGGGGAGGACTCTACGAGCAGTACTTC; CDR3: CASSLGGGLYEQYF
D: -; J: TRBJ2-3; size: once; V: TRBV5-4; DNA: TGTGCCAGCAGCTTGGACCAGGGGTCAGATACGCAGTATTTT; CDR3: CASSLDQGSDTQYF
D: -; J: TRBJ2-1; size: -; V: TRBV10-3; DNA: TGTGCCATCAGTGACAGCGGCGGTTCCTACAATGAGCAGTTCTTC; CDR3: CAISDSGGSYNEQFF
D: TRBD2; J: TRBJ2-2; size: once; V: TRBV7-3; DNA: TGTGCCAGCAGCCCTAGCGGGAGGACCGGGGAGCTGTTTTTT; CDR3: CASSPSGRTGELFF
D: -; J: TRBJ1-1; size: -; V: TRBV28; DNA: TGTGCCAGCACGGACGGGGGACCCACTGAAGCTTTCTTT; CDR3: CASTDGGPTEAFF
D: -; J: TRBJ1-2; size: -; V: TRBV6-9; DNA: TGTGCCAGCAGCGCGACAAGGAGGGTGGATGGCTACACCTTC; CDR3: CASSATRRVDGYTF
D: TRBD2; J: TRBJ2-3; size: -; V: TRBV5-6; DNA: TGTGCCAGCAGCTACCTGACTAGCGGGAGGGGCACAGATACGCAGTATTTT; CDR3: CASSYLTSGRGTDTQYF
D: -; J: TRBJ2-3; size: -; V: TRBV6-6; DNA: TGTGCCAGCAGTTACACAGCCACAGATACGCAGTATTTT; CDR3: CASSYTATDTQYF
D: -; J: TRBJ1-5; size: -; V: TRBV28; DNA: TGTGCCAGCAGTTCGCGAGGATCTGGCGGCGGGGGCAATCAGCCCCAGCATTTT; CDR3: CASSSRGSGGGGNQPQHF
D: TRBD2; J: TRBJ2-2; size: few; V: TRBV19; DNA: TGTGCCAGTAGTGGTCCCGGGACTAGCGGGAGAGGCACCGGGGAGCTGTTTTTT; CDR3: CASSGPGTSGRGTGELFF
D: -; J: TRBJ2-6; size: -; V: TRBV6-5; DNA: TGTGCCAGCAGTTATAGTCGGCAGCTAAACGTCCTGACTTTC; CDR3: CASSYSRQLNVLTF
D: -; J: TRBJ1-4; size: -; V: TRBV21-1; DNA: TGTGCCAGCAGCGAAACCGGGACAGGGGGAGAAAAACTGTTTTTT; CDR3: CASSETGTGGEKLFF
D: -; J: TRBJ2-7; size: -; V: TRBV7-9; DNA: TGTGCCAGCAGCTCCTCCCGGACTCCCCCGGTCCACGAGCAGTACTTC; CDR3: CASSSSRTPPVHEQYF
D: -; J: TRBJ2-7; size: -; V: TRBV4-2; DNA: TGTGCCAGCAGCTTGGGGGGCCCCTCGGGCTCCTACGAGCAGTACTTC; CDR3: CASSLGGPSGSYEQYF
D: TRBD2; J: TRBJ2-1; size: -; V: TRBV7-6; DNA: TGTGCCAGCAGCTTACCGACTAGCGGGAGTAGGAATAAGCAGTTCTTC; CDR3: CASSLPTSGSRNKQFF
D: -; J: TRBJ1-1; size: -; V: TRBV19; DNA: TGTGCCAGTAGTCTCGGGGCCAACACTGAAGCTTTCTTT; CDR3: CASSLGANTEAFF
D: TRBD1; J: TRBJ2-5; size: -; V: TRBV7-9; DNA: TGTGCCAGCAGCTTAGTAGGGGGCCTTCAAGAGACCCAGTACTTC; CDR3: CASSLVGGLQETQYF
D: TRBD1; J: TRBJ2-3; size: -; V: TRBV7-6; DNA: TGTGCCAGCAGCTACCGGACAGGGGCTGAGGCAGATACGCAGTATTTT; CDR3: CASSYRTGAEADTQYF
D: -; J: TRBJ2-1; size: -; V: TRBV25-1; DNA: TGTGCCAGCAGTATAATTTACAATGAGCAGTTCTTC; CDR3: CASSIIYNEQFF
D: TRBD2; J: TRBJ2-5; size: -; V: TRBV30; DNA: TGTGCCTGGAGCACGGGACTAGCTGAAGAGACCCAGTACTTC; CDR3: CAWSTGLAEETQYF
D: TRBD1; J: TRBJ2-7; size: -; V: TRBV9; DNA: TGTGCCAGCAGCTCACCTCCCGGGACAGCATCGTCCGAGCAGTACTTC; CDR3: CASSSPPGTASSEQYF
D: TRBD2; J: TRBJ2-3; size: -; V: TRBV9; DNA: TGTGCCAGCAGCATGGAATTGTCTAGCGGGATGCGTGATACGCAGTATTTT; CDR3: CASSMELSSGMRDTQYF
D: TRBD1; J: TRBJ1-2; size: few; V: TRBV28; DNA: TGTGCCAGCAGTCCGGGACAGAACTATGGCTACACCTTC; CDR3: CASSPGQNYGYTF
D: -; J: TRBJ1-5; size: -; V: TRBV27; DNA: TGTGCCAGCAGTTTAGCCGGTGGTCAGCCCCAGCATTTT; CDR3: CASSLAGGQPQHF
D: -; J: TRBJ1-2; size: -; V: TRBV28; DNA: TGTGCCAGCAGCTGGGGTGAGACCTATGGCTACACCTTC; CDR3: CASSWGETYGYTF
D: TRBD1; J: TRBJ1-2; size: -; V: TRBV29-1; DNA: TGCAGCGGGGACAGGGGGGTCTATGGCTACACCTTC; CDR3: CSGDRGVYGYTF
D: -; J: TRBJ2-7; size: large; V: TRBV4-3; DNA: TGCGCCAGCAGCCAAGATCAAAGGGGTCACTCCTACGAGCAGTACTTC; CDR3: CASSQDQRGHSYEQYF
D: -; J: TRBJ2-3; size: -; V: TRBV9; DNA: TGTGCCAGCAGCGGACGGGGGAGACTGGCTAGCACAGATACGCAGTATTTT; CDR3: CASSGRGRLASTDTQYF
D: -; J: TRBJ1-2; size: medium-sized; V: TRBV11-2; DNA: TGTGCCAGCAGCTTATCCCCCTCGGGAGGAGACGGCTACACCTTC; CDR3: CASSLSPSGGDGYTF
D: -; J: TRBJ1-5; size: few; V: TRBV6-5; DNA: TGTGCCAGCAGTTCCTCGACAGGTTATCAGCCCCAGCATTTT; CDR3: CASSSSTGYQPQHF
D: TRBD1; J: TRBJ2-5; size: large; V: TRBV9; DNA: TGTGCCAGTGGGGGACAGATGTTCCAAGAGACCCAGTACTTC; CDR3: CASGGQMFQETQYF
D: -; J: TRBJ1-2; size: large; V: TRBV6-1; DNA: TGTGCCATTGGGGAAGGATCATATGGCTACACCTTC; CDR3: CAIGEGSYGYTF
D: -; J: TRBJ1-5; size: -; V: TRBV28; DNA: TGTGCCAGCAGTTTTGGGACGACAAATCAGCCCCAGCATTTT; CDR3: CASSFGTTNQPQHF
D: -; J: TRBJ1-2; size: once; V: TRBV6-4; DNA: TGTGCCAGCAGTGACTCTCTCGCCGAAGACGGCGCAAATGGCTACACCTTC; CDR3: CASSDSLAEDGANGYTF
D: TRBD1; J: TRBJ1-3; size: large; V: TRBV28; DNA: TGTGCCAGCAGTTTGCGGACAGGGGGACCTGGAAACACCATATATTTT; CDR3: CASSLRTGGPGNTIYF
D: -; J: TRBJ1-5; size: few; V: TRBV2; DNA: TGTGCCAGCAGAGGATGGGACAACTATAGCAATCAGCCCCAGCATTTT; CDR3: CASRGWDNYSNQPQHF
D: TRBD1; J: TRBJ1-4; size: -; V: TRBV7-9; DNA: TGTGCCAGCAGCCCCGGGACAGGGGGGACTTTGGGAGAAAAACTGTTTTTT; CDR3: CASSPGTGGTLGEKLFF
D: -; J: TRBJ2-2; size: -; V: TRBV6-1; DNA: TGTGCCAGCAGTGAAGCTAGCGGGAACACCGGGGAGCTGTTTTTT; CDR3: CASSEASGNTGELFF